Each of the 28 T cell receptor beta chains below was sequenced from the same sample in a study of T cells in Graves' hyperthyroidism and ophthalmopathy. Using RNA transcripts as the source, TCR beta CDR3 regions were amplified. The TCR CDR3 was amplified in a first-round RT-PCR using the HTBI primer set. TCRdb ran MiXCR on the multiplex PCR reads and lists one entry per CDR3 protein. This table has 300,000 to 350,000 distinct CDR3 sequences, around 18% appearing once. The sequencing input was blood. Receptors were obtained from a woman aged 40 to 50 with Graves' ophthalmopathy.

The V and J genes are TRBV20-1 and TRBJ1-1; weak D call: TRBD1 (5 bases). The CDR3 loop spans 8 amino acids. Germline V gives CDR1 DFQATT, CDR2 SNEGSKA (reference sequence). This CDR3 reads CRVGGAFF. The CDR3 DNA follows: TGCAGGGTCGGGGGGGCTTTCTTT.

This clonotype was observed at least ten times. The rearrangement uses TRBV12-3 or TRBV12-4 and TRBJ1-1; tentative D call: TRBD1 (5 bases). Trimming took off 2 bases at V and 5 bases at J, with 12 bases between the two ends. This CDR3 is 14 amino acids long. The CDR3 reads CASSLIGAGTEAFF. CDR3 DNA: TGTGCCAGCAGTTTAATAGGGGCGGGGACTGAAGCTTTCTTT.

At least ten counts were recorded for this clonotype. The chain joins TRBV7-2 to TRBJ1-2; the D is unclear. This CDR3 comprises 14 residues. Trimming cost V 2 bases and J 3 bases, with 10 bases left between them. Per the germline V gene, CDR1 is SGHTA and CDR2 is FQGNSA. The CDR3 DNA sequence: TGTACCAGCAGCTTATACCAGGAGGACTATGGCTACACCTTC. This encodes CTSSLYQEDYGYTF.

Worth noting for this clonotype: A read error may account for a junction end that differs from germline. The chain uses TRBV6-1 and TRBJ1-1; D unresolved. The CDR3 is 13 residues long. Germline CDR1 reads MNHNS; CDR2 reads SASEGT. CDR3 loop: CASSIRPDTEASF. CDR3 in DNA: TGTGCCAGCAGCATCAGGCCAGACACTGAAGCTTCCTTT.

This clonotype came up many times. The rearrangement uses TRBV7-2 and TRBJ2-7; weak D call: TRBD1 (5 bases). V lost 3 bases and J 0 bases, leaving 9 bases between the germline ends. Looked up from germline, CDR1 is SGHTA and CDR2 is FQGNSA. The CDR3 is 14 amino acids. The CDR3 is CASSLEQVSYEQYF. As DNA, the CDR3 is TGTGCCAGCAGCTTGGAACAGGTCTCCTACGAGCAGTACTTC.

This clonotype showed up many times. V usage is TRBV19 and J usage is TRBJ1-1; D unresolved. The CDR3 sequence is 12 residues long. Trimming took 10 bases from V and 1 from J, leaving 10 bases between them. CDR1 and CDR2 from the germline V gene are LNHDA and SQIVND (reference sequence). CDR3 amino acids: CATSQRNTEAFF. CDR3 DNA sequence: TGTGCCACTTCACAACGGAACACTGAAGCTTTCTTT.

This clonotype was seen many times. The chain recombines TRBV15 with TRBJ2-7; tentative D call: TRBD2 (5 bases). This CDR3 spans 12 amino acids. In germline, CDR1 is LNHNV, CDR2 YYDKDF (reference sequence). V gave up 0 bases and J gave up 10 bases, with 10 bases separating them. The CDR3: CATSRESGIQYF. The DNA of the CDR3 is TGTGCCACCAGCAGAGAATCGGGAATACAGTACTTC.

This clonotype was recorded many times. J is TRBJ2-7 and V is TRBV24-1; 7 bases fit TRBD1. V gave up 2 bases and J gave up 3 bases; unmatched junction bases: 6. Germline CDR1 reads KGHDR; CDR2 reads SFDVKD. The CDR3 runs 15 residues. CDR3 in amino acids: CATSDWDSPIYEQYF. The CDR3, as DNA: TGTGCCACCAGTGATTGGGACAGCCCCATCTACGAGCAGTACTTC.

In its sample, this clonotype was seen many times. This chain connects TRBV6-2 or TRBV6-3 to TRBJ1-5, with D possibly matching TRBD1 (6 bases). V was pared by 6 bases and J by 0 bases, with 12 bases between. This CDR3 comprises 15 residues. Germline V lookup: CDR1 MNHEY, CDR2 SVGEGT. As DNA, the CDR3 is TGTGCCAGCAGACAACAGGGATATAGCAATCAGCCCCAGCATTTT. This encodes CASRQQGYSNQPQHF.

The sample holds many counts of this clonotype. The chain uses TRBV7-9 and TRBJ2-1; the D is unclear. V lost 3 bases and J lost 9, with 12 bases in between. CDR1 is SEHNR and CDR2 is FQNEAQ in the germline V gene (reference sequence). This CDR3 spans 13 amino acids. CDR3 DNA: TGTGCCAGCAGCTTGGTTGAGGTTACTGAGCAGTTCTTC. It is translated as CASSLVEVTEQFF.

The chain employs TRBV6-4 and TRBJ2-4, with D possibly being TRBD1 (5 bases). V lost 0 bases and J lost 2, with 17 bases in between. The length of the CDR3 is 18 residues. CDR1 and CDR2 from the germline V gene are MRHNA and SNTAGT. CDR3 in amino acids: CASSDSRGRVGTKNIQYF. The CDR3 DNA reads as TGTGCCAGCAGTGACTCGAGAGGCAGGGTGGGGACCAAAAACATTCAGTACTTC.

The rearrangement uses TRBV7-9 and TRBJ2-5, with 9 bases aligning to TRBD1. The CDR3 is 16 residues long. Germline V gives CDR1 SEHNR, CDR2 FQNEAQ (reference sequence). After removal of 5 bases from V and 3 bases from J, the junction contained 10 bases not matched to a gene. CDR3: CASSPPGQGEEETQYF. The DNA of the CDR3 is TGTGCCAGCAGCCCCCCGGGACAGGGCGAAGAAGAGACCCAGTACTTC.

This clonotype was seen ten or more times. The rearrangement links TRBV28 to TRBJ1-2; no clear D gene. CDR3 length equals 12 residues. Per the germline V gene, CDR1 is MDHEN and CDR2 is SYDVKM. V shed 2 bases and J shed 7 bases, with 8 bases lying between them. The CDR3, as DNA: TGTGCCAGCAGTTTAGGCCCGACTGGCTACACCTTC. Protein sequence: CASSLGPTGYTF.

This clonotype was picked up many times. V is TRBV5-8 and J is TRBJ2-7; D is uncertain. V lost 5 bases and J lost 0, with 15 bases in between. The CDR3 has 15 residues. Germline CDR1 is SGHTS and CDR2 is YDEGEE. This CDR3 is CASRLSYSGSYEQYF. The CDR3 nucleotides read TGTGCCAGCAGGCTGAGCTATTCGGGCTCCTACGAGCAGTACTTC.

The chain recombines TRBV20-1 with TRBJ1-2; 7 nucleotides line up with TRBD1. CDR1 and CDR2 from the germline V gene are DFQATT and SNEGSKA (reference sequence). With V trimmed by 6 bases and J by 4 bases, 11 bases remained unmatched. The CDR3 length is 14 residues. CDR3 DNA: TGCAGTGCCAGACAGGGAAATTTGGCCTATGGCTACACCTTC. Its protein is CSARQGNLAYGYTF.

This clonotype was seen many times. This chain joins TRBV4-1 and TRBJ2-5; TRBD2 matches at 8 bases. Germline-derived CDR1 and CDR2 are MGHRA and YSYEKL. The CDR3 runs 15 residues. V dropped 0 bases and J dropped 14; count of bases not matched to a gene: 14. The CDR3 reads CASSQDRGTSWPTYF. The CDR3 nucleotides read TGCGCCAGCAGCCAAGATAGAGGGACTAGTTGGCCTACCTACTTC.

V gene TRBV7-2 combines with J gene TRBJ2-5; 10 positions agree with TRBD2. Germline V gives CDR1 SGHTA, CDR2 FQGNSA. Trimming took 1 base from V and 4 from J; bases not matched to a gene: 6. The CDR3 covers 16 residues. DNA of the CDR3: TGTGCCAGCAGCTTAGTATCGCTAGCGGGGGTAGAGACCCAGTACTTC. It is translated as CASSLVSLAGVETQYF.

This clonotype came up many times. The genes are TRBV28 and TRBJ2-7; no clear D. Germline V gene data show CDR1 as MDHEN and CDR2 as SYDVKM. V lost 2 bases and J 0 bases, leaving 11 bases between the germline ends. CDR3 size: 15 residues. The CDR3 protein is CASSLERTPSYEQYF. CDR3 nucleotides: TGTGCCAGCAGTTTAGAACGGACCCCCTCCTACGAGCAGTACTTC.

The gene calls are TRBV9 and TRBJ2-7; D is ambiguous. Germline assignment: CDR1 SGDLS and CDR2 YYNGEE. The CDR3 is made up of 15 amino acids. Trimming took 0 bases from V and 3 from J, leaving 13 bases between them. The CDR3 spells CASSVAETWSYEQYF. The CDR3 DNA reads TGTGCCAGCAGCGTAGCTGAGACTTGGAGCTACGAGCAGTACTTC.

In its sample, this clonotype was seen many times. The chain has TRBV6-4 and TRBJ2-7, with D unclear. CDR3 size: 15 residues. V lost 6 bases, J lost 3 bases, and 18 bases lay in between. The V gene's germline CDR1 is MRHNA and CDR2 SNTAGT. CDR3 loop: CASSVDQAPIYEQYF. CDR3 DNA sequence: TGTGCCAGCAGCGTAGACCAAGCCCCTATCTACGAGCAGTACTTC.

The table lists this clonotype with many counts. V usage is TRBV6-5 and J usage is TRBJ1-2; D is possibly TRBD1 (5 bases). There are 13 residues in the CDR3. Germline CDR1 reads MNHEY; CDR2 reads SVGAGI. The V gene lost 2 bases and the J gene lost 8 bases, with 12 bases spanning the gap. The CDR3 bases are TGTGCCAGCAGTTACAATCGGGGCGCAGGCTACACCTTC. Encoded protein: CASSYNRGAGYTF.

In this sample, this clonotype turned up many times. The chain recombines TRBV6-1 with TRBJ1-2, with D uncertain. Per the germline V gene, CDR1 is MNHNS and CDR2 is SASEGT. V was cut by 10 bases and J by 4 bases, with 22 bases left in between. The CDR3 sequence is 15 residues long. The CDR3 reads CATLRSAARIYGYTF. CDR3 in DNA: TGTGCCACCTTGCGTTCGGCAGCTCGAATCTATGGCTACACCTTC.

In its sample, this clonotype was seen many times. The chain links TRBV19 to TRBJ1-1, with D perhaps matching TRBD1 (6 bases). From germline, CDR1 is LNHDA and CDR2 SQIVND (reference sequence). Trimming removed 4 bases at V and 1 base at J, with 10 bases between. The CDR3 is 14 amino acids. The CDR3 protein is CASSTLQGNTEAFF. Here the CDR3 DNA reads TGTGCCAGTAGTACCCTACAGGGGAACACTGAAGCTTTCTTT.

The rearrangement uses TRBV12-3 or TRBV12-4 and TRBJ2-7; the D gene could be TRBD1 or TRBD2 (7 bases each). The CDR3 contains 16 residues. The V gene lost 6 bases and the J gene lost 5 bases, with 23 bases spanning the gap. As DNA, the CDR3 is TGTGCCAGCAGCGAAACAGGGGCGGGAGATTCGGACGAGCAGTACTTC. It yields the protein CASSETGAGDSDEQYF.

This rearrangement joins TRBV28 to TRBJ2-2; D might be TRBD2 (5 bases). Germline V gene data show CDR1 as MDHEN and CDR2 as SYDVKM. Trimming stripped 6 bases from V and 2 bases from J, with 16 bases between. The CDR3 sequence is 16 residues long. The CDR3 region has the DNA TGTGCCAGCAGCCCCCCGGGAAAGGGCAACACCGGGGAGCTGTTTTTT. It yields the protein CASSPPGKGNTGELFF.

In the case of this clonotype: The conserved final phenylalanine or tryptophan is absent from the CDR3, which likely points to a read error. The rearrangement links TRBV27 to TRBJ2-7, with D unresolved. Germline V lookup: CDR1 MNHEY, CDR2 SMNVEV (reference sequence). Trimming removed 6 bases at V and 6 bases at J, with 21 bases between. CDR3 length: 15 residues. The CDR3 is CASSLTPHIGIEQYI. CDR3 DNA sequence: TGTGCCAGCAGCCTCACACCCCATATAGGTATCGAGCAGTACATC.

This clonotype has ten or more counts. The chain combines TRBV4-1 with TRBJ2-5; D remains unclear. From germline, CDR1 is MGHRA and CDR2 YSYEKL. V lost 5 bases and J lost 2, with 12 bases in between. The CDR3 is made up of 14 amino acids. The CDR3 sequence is CASSNRLGQETQYF. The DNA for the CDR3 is TGCGCCAGCAGCAACCGCCTAGGGCAAGAGACCCAGTACTTC.

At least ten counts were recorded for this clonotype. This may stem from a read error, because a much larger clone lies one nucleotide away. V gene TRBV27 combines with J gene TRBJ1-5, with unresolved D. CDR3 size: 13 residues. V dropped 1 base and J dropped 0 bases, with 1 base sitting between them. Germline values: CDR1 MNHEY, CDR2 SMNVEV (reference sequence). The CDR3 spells CASSLFSNQPQHF. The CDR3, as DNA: TGTGCCAGCAGTTTATTTAGCAATCAGCCCCAGCATTTT.